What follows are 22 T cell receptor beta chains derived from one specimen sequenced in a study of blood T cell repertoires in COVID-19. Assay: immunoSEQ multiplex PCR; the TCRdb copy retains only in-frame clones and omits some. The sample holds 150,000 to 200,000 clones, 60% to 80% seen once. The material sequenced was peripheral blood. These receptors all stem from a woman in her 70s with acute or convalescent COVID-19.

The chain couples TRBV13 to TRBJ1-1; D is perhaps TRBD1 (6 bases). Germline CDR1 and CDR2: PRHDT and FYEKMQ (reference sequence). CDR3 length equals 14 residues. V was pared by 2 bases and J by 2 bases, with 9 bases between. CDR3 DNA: TGTGCCAGCAGCTTACGGGACACTAACACTGAAGCTTTCTTT. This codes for CASSLRDTNTEAFF.

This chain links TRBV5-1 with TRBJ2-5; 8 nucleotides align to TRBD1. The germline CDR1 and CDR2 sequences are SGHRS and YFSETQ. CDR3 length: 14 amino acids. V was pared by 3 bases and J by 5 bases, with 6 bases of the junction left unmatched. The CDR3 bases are TGCGCCAGCAGCTCCGGACAGGGCGGGGAGACCCAGTACTTC. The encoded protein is CASSSGQGGETQYF.

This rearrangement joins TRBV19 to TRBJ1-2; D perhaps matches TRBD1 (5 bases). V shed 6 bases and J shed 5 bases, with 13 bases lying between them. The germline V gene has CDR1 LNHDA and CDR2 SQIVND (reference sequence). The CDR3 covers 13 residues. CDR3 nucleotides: TGTGCCAGTAGCACAGGCGTCTCGTATGGCTACACCTTC. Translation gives CASSTGVSYGYTF.

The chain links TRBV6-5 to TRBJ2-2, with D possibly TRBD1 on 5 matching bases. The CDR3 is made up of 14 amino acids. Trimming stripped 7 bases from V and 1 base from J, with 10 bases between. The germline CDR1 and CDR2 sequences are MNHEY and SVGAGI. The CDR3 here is CASTQGQNTGELFF. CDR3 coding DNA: TGTGCCAGCACCCAGGGCCAGAACACCGGGGAGCTGTTTTTT.

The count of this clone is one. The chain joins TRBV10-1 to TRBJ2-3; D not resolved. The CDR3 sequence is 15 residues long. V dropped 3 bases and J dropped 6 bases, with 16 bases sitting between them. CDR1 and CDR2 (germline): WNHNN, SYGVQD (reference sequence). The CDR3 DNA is TGCGCCAGCAGTGAAGCCCTTAGCTCTCGGGATACGCAGTATTTT. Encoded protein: CASSEALSSRDTQYF.

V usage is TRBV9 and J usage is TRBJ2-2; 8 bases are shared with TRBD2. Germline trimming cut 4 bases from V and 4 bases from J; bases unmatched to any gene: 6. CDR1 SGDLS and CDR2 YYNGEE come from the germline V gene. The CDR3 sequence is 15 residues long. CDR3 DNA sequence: TGTGCCAGCAGCATACTAGCGGCCCCCACCGGGGAGCTGTTTTTT. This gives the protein CASSILAAPTGELFF. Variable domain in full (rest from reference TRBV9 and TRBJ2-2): DSGVTQTPKHLITATGQRVTLRCSPRSGDLSVYWYQQSLDQGLQFLIQYYNGEERAKGNILERFSAQQFPDLHSELNLSSLELGDSALYFCASSILAAPTGELFFGEGSRLTVL.

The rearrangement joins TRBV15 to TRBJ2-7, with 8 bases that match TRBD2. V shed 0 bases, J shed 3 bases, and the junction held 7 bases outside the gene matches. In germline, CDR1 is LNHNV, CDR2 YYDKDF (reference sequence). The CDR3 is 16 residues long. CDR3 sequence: CATSRDQGTSVYEQYF. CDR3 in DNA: TGTGCCACCAGCAGAGATCAAGGGACTAGTGTCTACGAGCAGTACTTC.

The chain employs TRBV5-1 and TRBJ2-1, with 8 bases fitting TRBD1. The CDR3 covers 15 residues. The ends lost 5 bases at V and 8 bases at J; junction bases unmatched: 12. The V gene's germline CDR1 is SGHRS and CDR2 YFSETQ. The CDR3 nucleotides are TGCGCCAGCAGAGTTGGGACAGGTCAGTTCTATGAGCAGTTCTTC. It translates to CASRVGTGQFYEQFF. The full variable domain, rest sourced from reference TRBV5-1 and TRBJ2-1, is KAGVTQTPRYLIKTRGQQVTLSCSPISGHRSVSWYQQTPGQGLQFLFEYFSETQRNKGNFPGRFSGRQFSNSRSEMNVSTLELGDSALYLCASRVGTGQFYEQFFGPGTRLTVL.

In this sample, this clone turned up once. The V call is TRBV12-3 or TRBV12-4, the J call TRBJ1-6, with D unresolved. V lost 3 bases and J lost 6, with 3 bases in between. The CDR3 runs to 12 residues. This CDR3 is CASSFINSPLHF. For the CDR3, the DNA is TGTGCCAGCAGTTTCATTAATTCACCCCTCCACTTT.

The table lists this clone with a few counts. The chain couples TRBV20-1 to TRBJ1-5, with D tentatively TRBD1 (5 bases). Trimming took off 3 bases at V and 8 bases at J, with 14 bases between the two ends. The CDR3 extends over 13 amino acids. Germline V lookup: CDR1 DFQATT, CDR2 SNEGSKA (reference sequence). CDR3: CSASMGPLEPQHF. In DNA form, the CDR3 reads TGCAGTGCTAGTATGGGGCCCCTTGAGCCCCAGCATTTT.

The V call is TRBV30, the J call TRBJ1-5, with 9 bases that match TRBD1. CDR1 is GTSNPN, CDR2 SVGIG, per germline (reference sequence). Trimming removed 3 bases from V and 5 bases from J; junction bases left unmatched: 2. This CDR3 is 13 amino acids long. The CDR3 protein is CAWSRDRDQPQHF. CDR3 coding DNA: TGTGCCTGGAGCCGGGACAGGGATCAGCCCCAGCATTTT.

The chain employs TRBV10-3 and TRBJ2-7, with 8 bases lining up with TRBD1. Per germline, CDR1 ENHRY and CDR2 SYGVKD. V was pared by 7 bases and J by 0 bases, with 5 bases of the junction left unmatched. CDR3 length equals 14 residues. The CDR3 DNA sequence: TGTGCCATCACTCCAGGACAGGGCTCCTACGAGCAGTACTTC. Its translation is CAITPGQGSYEQYF.

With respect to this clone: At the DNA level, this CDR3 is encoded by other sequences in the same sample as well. The CDR3 nucleotides read TGTGCCAGCAGCCCCAGGGCGTACGAGCAGTACTTC. Amino acids: CASSPRAYEQYF. The genes are TRBV7-8 and TRBJ2-7; D possibly corresponds to TRBD1 (5 bases). Trimming removed 5 bases from V and 4 bases from J, with 9 bases in between. This CDR3 region has 12 residues. Germline CDR1 is SGHVS and CDR2 is FQNEAQ. Filled out from reference TRBV7-8 and TRBJ2-7, the complete variable domain reads GAGVSQSPRYKVAKRGQDVALRCDPISGHVSLFWYQQALGQGPEFLTYFQNEAQLDKSGLPSDRFFAERPEGSVSTLKIQRTQQEDSAVYLCASSPRAYEQYFGPGTRLTVT.

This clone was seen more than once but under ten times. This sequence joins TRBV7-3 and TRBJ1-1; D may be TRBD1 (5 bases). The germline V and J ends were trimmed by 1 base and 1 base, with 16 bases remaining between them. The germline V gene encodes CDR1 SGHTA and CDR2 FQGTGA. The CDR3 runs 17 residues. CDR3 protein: CASSLNGWGRANTEAFF. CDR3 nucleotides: TGTGCCAGCAGCTTAAATGGTTGGGGCAGGGCGAACACTGAAGCTTTCTTT. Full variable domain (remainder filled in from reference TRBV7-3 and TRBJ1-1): GAGVSQTPSNKVTEKGKYVELRCDPISGHTALYWYRQSLGQGPEFLIYFQGTGAADDSGLPNDRFFAVRPEGSVSTLKIQRTERGDSAVYLCASSLNGWGRANTEAFFGQGTRLTVV.

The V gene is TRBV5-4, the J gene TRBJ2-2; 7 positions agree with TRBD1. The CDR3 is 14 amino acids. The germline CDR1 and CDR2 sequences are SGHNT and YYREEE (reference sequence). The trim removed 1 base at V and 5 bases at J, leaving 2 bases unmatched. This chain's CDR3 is CASSLKQGTGELFF. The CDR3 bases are TGTGCCAGCAGCTTGAAACAGGGGACCGGGGAGCTGTTTTTT.

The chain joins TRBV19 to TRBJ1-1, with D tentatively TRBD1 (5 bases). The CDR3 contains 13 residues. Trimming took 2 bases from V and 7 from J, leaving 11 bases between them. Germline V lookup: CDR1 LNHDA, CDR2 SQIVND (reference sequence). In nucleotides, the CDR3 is TGTGCCAGTAGTATATCGGGACTGAGTGAAGCTTTCTTT. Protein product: CASSISGLSEAFF.

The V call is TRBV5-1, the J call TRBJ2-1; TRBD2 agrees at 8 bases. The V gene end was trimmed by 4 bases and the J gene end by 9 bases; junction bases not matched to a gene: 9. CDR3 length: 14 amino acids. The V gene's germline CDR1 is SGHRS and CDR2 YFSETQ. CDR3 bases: TGCGCCAGCAGCCCCCGGGGGGGGGACGGTGAGCAGTTCTTC. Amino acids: CASSPRGGDGEQFF.

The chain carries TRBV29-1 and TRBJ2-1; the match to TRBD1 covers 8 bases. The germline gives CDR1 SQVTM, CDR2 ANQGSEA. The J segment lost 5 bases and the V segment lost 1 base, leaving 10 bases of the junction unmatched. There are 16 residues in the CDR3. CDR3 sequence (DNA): TGCAGCGTTGAAGGGACGGCGGGGACAGGAGACAATGAGCAGTTCTTC. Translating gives CSVEGTAGTGDNEQFF.

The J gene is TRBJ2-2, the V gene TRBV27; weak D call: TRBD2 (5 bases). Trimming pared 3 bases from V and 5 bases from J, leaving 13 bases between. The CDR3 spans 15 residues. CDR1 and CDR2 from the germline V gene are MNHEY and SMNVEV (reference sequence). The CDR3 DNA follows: TGTGCCAGCAGTTTGTCGGGATCAAGAACCGGGGAGCTGTTTTTT. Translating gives CASSLSGSRTGELFF.

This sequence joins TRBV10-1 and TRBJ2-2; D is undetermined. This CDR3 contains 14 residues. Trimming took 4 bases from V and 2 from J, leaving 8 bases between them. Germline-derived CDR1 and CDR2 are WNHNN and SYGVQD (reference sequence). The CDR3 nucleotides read TGCGCCAGCAGTGGTTCTGTAAACACCGGGGAGCTGTTTTTT. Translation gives CASSGSVNTGELFF.

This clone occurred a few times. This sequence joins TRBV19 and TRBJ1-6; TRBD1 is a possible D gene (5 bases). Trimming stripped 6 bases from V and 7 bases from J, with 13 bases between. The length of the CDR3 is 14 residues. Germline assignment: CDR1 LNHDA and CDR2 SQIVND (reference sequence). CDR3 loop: CASRTPWGNSPLHF. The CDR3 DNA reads TGTGCCAGTAGAACCCCTTGGGGCAATTCACCCCTCCACTTT.

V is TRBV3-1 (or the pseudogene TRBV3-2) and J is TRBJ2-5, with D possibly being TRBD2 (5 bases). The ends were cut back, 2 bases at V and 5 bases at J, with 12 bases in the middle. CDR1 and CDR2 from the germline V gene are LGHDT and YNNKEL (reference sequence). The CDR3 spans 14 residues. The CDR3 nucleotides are TGTGCCAGCAGCCAATTCACGGGGTGGGAGACCCAGTACTTC. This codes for CASSQFTGWETQYF.